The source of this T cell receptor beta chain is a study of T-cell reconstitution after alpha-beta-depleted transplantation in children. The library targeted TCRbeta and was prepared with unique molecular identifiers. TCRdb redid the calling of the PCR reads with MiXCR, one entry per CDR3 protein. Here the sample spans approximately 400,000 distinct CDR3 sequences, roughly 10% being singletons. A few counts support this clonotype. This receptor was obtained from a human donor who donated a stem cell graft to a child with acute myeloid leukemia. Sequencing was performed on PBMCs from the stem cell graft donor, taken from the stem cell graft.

The CDR3 here is CSAEERDHTDTQYF. The CDR3 DNA follows: TGCAGTGCTGAGGAGCGGGACCACACAGATACGCAGTATTTT. This rearrangement joins TRBV20-1 to TRBJ2-3, with TRBD2 identical over 7 bases. The V gene's germline CDR1 is DFQATT and CDR2 SNEGSKA (reference sequence). The CDR3 runs 14 residues. Germline trimming cut 5 bases from V and 2 bases from J; bases unmatched to any gene: 7.